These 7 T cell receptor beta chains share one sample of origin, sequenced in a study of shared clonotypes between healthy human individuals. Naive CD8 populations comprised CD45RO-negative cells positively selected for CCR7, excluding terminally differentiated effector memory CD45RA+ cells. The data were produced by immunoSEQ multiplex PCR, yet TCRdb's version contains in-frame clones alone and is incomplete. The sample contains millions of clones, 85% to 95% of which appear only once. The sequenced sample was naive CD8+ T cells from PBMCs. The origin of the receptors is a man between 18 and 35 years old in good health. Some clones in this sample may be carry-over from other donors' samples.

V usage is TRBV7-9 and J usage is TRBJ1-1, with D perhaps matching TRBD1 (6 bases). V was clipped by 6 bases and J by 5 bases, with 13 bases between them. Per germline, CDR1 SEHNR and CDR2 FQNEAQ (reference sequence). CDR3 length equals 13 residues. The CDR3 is CASRQGGGTEAFF. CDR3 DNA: TGTGCCAGCAGACAAGGGGGGGGTACTGAAGCTTTCTTT.

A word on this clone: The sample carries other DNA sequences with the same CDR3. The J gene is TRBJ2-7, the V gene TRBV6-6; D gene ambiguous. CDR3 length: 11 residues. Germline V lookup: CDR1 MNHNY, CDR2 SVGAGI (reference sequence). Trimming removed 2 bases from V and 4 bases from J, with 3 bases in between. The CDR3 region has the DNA TGTGCCAGCAGTTACAGATACGAGCAGTACTTC. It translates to CASSYRYEQYF.

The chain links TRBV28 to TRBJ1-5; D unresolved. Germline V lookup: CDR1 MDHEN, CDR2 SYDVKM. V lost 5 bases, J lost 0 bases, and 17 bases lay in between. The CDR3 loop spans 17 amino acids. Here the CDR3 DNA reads TGTGCCAGCAGTGTAGGGTCCGATTATTATAGCAATCAGCCCCAGCATTTT. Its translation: CASSVGSDYYSNQPQHF.

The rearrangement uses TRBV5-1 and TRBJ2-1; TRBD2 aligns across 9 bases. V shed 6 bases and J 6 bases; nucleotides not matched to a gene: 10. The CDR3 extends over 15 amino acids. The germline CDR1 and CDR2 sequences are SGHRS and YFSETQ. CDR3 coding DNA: TGCGCCAGCATGATTAGCGGGAGAGGGTTCAATGAGCAGTTCTTC. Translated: CASMISGRGFNEQFF. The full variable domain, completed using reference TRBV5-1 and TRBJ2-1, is KAGVTQTPRYLIKTRGQQVTLSCSPISGHRSVSWYQQTPGQGLQFLFEYFSETQRNKGNFPGRFSGRQFSNSRSEMNVSTLELGDSALYLCASMISGRGFNEQFFGPGTRLTVL.

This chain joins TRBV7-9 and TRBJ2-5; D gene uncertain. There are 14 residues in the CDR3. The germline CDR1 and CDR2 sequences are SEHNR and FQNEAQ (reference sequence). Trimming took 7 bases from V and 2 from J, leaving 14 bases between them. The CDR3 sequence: CASTQAVSQETQYF. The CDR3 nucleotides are TGTGCCAGCACTCAAGCTGTATCTCAAGAGACCCAGTACTTC.

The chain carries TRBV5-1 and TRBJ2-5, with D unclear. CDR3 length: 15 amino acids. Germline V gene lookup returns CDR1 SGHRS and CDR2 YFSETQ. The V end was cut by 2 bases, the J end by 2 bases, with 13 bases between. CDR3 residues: CASSFTLAKQETQYF. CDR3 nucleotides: TGCGCCAGCAGCTTTACTCTGGCAAAACAAGAGACCCAGTACTTC.

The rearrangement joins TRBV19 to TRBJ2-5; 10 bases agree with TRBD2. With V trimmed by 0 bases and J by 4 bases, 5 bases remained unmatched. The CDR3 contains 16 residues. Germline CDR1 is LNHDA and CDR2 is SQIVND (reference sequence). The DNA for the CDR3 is TGTGCCAGTAGTATAGATCTAGCGGGAGTGGCAGAGACCCAGTACTTC. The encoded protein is CASSIDLAGVAETQYF.